This T cell receptor (beta chain) stems from a study of T cell responses to AZD1222 COVID-19 vaccine. Germline V gene data show CDR1 as KGHDR and CDR2 as SFDVKD. The CDR3 extends over 14 amino acids. V was clipped by 5 bases and J by 0 bases, with 9 bases between them. TCRdb's copy holds only in-frame clones and misses some; the assay was immunoSEQ multiplex PCR. Of around 90,000 clones in the sample, just over 85% are singletons; the top ten hold 6.3%. The TCR originated in an adult in good health. This material consisted of peripheral blood, taken on day 0 of AZD1222 vaccination. V and J are TRBV24-1 and TRBJ1-1, with D hard to call. The CDR3 DNA follows: TGTGCCACCAGTGTAGGCGGGGTGAACACTGAAGCTTTCTTT. As protein: CATSVGGVNTEAFF.